This T cell receptor (beta chain) originates from a study of shared clonotypes between healthy human individuals (dated by TCRdb to 2020 to 2022). With regard to the full study: The cohort comprised a couple of women and three men aged 18 to 49 years. For each donor, CD4 naive and CD4 memory were each run on three plates, CD8 naive on two plates, and CD8 memory on one plate. To estimate repertoire size and how much clonotype sharing occurs between individuals, the study deeply sequenced the blood TCR repertoires of 4 to 6 healthy adults. Different laboratories and diverse techniques were used to prepare libraries and sequence TCR repertoires, to increase sequencing depth and limit assay-specific biases. Per donor, leukapheresis produced somewhere between about 0.8 and 9 billion PBMCs.

Comments on this clone: Its antigen remains undetermined. No much larger clonotype is one base removed from it; base qualities were not supplied.

From V the trimming removes 3 bases and from J it removes 4 bases, while the gene matches leave 7 bases of the junction unaccounted for. The CDR3 numbers 15 residues from cysteine through phenylalanine. The entry retains the CDR3 DNA only, 45 bases that are in frame from base 1. CDR1 and CDR2, looked up from the germline V gene, are SQVTM and ANQGSEA. What the study reported, not specific to this receptor: Because the study included only a small number of donors, the genetic and exposure-history diversity represented was limited. Approximately 4.8% of naive CD4, roughly 3.6% of naive CD8, 2% to 2.5% of memory CD4, and 0.35% to 0.4% of memory CD8 clonotypes were shared across a few donors. Sampling was restricted to blood, and TCR repertoires in tissues likely differ from the TCR repertoires found in blood. Higher generation probabilities were observed for clonotypes shared by all four sorted-subset donors than for non-shared clonotypes. Naive subsets generally had larger estimated clonotype richness than memory subsets. Pairwise subsampling led to the expectation that sequencing depth would affect the degree of clonotype sharing among donors. Rarefaction of sorted-subset datasets indicated incomplete sequencing despite the large sequencing depth.

Using the deep immunoSEQ assay, TCR CDR3 regions were amplified from genomic DNA by multiplex PCR. Genomic DNA extracted from each cell subset was distributed evenly over all wells of several immunoSEQ 96-well plates, and each plate served as one replicate. For sorted subsets, approximately 210 ng of genomic DNA, equivalent to some 33,000 T cell genomes, went into each replicate PCR. The purified libraries were quantified using a Qubit 3.0 fluorometer, sized with a Bioanalyzer 2100, and then quantified again using the KAPA Library Quantification kit. Each immunoSEQ 96-well plate was sequenced on its own single-read 150-cycle Illumina NextSeq 550 flow cell. From the authors' description of their analysis: Because the immunoSEQ output held only junctional sequences and lacked quality scores, the filtering could not match the filtering applied to full-length reads. To assign V/J genes and CDR3, sequences were annotated against IMGT germline references using PyIR, a Python wrapper for IgBLAST v1.9. Reads with weak V/J assignments (E-value above 1e-6), missing CDR3, stop codons, out-of-frame junctions, or ambiguous translated residues were removed. A V3J clonotype was defined by an identical inferred V gene, J gene, and CDR3 amino acid sequence. To compute the percentage overlap between repertoires, the number of shared unique clonotypes was divided by the size of the smaller repertoire. Repertoire richness was assessed with RTK rarefaction, the Chao1 estimator, and Recon v2.1 estimates of unobserved clonotypes. Generation probabilities were computed with OLGA for all TCRbeta clonotypes obtained by the gDNA method from a few donors. TCRdb limited this immuneACCESS table to in-frame rearrangements with V and J called. A share of clones is missing; checked studies link under half to unresolved V genes, and the rest is unexplained. The V and J calls and the clone size are those of that table, but D and trimming were determined from the DNA. Present in this sample are about 2 million clones, about 95% of which were seen just once. The leading ten clones occupy under 1.5% of the sample.

For the CD8 naive samples, CD45RO-negative cells were positively selected for CCR7, yielding a CD45RA+CCR7+ population from which TemRA cells were excluded. Healthy HIV-negative adults with no recently reported acute infections or vaccinations were included as donors. Only Caucasian adults living in Nashville, Tennessee, USA were represented among the donors. After blood collection by leukapheresis, PBMCs were isolated using Ficoll-Histopaque density gradient centrifugation and then cryopreserved in the vapor phase of liquid nitrogen. Analytical flow cytometry was used to check the purity and quantity of every magnetically sorted T cell population. Genomic DNA was isolated from each sorted fraction and quantified by UV absorbance on a Nanodrop 2000c.

The sample taken for sequencing was naive CD8+ T cells sorted from blood. The cell subset or site label of this sample denotes: CD45RA+CCR7+. This sequence originates from a man between 18 and 35 years old in good health. The sequence links TRBV29-1 to TRBJ1-2; 11 nucleotides in the junction match TRBD1. The CDR3 corresponds to CSVDQGQGASYGYTF. DNA sequence: TGCAGCGTTGACCAAGGACAGGGGGCGAGCTATGGCTACACCTTC.